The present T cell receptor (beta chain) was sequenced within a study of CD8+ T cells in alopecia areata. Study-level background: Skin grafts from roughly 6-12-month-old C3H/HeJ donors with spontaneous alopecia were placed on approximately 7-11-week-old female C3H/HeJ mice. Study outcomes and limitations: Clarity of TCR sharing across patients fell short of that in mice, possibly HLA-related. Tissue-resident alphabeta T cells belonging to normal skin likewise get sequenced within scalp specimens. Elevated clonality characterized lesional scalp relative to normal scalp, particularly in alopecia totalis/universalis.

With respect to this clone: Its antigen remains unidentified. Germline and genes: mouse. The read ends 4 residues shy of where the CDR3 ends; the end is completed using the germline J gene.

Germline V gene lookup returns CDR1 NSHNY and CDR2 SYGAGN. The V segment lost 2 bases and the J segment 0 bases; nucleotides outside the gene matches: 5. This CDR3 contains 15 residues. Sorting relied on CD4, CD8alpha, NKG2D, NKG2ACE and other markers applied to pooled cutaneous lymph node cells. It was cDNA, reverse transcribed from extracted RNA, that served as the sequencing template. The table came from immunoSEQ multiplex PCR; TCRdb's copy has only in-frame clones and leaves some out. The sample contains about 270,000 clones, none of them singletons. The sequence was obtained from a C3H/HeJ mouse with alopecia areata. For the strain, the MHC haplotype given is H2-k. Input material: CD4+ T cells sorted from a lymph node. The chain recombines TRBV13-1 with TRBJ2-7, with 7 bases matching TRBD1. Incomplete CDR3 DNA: TGTGCCAGCAGTGAAAATCCAGGGGGCTCCTAT. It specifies CASSENPGGSY. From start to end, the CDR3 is CASSENPGGSYEQYF.